This T cell receptor (beta chain) comes out of a study of T-cell reconstitution after alpha-beta-depleted transplantation in children. This clonotype has more than one count but fewer than ten. The length of the CDR3 is 15 residues. V gave up 3 bases and J gave up 6 bases, with 14 bases separating them. Preparation of the TCRbeta library was carried out with unique molecular identifiers. One entry per CDR3 protein results from TCRdb running MiXCR on the PCR reads. The repertoire holds more than 200,000 distinct CDR3 sequences, under 30% seen once, with roughly 2.6% in the top ten. The TCR comes from a girl aged 2-15 years with Fanconi anemia, due to receive a stem cell transplant. V and J are TRBV12-3 or TRBV12-4 and TRBJ1-4, with D possibly being TRBD1 (6 bases). The starting material was PBMCs, obtained before TCRalphabeta/CD19-depleted stem cell transplant. CDR3 region: CASSFYRASDEKLFF. CDR3 DNA: TGTGCCAGCAGTTTCTACAGGGCTTCCGATGAAAAACTGTTTTTT.